This T cell receptor beta chain was captured by sequencing in a study of spatial heterogeneity in lung cancer. On the study more broadly: Donation came from approximately 69 patients with untreated early-stage non-small cell lung cancer. Consistently, beta-chain sequences turned up in larger numbers than alpha-chain sequences did. Study results and limitations: Relative to follow-up, resection was when ubiquitous expanded tumor TCRs appeared more in blood.

There are a few counts of this clonotype. Its antigen is currently unknown. The time point here: blood at routine non-recurrence follow-up after resection. Tumor, nontumor lung or frozen PBMC supplied whole RNA, sequenced without sorting. MiXCR, applied by TCRdb to the 5' RACE reads, yields one record per CDR3 protein. The sample holds about 94,000 distinct CDR3 sequences, approximately 19% seen once. The origin of this receptor is a male donor with early-stage non-small cell lung cancer. The material sequenced was PBMCs, taken at follow-up.

The chain's CDR3 is CSASQAGGEILGTMNTEAFF. The DNA of the CDR3 is TGCAGTGCTTCCCAGGCAGGGGGCGAAATCCTTGGAACTATGAACACTGAAGCTTTCTTT. The rearrangement uses TRBV20-1 and TRBJ1-1, with TRBD1 matching over 8 bases. CDR3 length: 20 residues. V lost 5 bases, J lost 0 bases, and 23 bases stayed unmatched. In germline, CDR1 is DFQATT, CDR2 SNEGSKA (reference sequence).